This TCR beta chain was obtained from a study of blood T cell repertoires in COVID-19. This clone was picked up one time. TCRdb's table, derived via immunoSEQ multiplex PCR, lists solely in-frame clones and lacks some. The table has approximately 300,000 clones, 75% to 95% seen once. This CDR3 region has 16 residues. The germline CDR1 and CDR2 sequences are SGDLS and YYNGEE. With 4 bases removed from V and 1 base from J, the gap between germline ends came to 15 bases. The source material was peripheral blood. The V call is TRBV9, the J call TRBJ1-3; no definite D call. The clonotype originates from a woman aged 30 to 39 with COVID-19, enrolled during active disease. The DNA for the CDR3 is TGTGCCAGCAGCCCCGGAGCTAGCGAGTCTGGAAACACCATATATTTT. Protein: CASSPGASESGNTIYF.